The clone carrying this TCR beta chain has just a few counts. Antigen specificity is unknown. The study ran its PCR with 60 Vbeta and 13 Jbeta primers. Profiling relied on immunoSEQ multiplex PCR, and the TCRdb table lists in-frame clones only, not all of them. The data show about 160,000 clones, around 84% seen once. After removal of 6 bases from V and 5 bases from J, the junction contained 7 bases not matched to a gene. The germline CDR1 and CDR2 sequences are MNHEY and SVGAGI. The CDR3 sequence is 14 residues long. The data are from a study of cytomegalovirus exposure and HLA in healthy donors. Regarding the study as a whole: In a later analysis, the majority of CMV-associated beta chains seemingly showed HLA restriction. As a later analysis revealed, the rate of TCR association differed by HLA locus, with DRB1 most and HLA-C fewest.

Each donor was nominally healthy when sampled (though unrecorded immune exposures were likely). The V call is TRBV6-5, the J call TRBJ1-1, with 9 bases matching TRBD1. The receptor comes from a male donor in good health and CMV-seropositive. Sequencing was done on a sample of PBMCs. The CDR3 loop is CASRQGQGSTEAFF. The CDR3 DNA reads TGTGCCAGCAGACAGGGACAGGGTAGTACTGAAGCTTTCTTT.